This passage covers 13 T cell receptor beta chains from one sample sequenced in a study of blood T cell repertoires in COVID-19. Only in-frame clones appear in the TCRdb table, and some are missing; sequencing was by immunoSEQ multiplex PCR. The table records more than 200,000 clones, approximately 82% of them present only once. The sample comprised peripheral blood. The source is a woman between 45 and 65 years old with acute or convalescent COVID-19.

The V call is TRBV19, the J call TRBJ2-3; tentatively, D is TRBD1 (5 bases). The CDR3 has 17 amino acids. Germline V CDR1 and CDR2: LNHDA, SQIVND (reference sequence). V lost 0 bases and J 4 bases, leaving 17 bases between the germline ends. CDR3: CASSIERTLRRADTQYF. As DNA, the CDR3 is TGTGCCAGTAGTATAGAACGGACCCTTCGCAGGGCAGATACGCAGTATTTT.

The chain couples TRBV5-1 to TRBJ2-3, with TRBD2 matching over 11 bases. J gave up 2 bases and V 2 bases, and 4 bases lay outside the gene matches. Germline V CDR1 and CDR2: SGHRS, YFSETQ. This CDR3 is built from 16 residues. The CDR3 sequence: CASSFGTSGTTDTQYF. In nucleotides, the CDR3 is TGCGCCAGCAGCTTCGGGACTAGCGGAACCACAGATACGCAGTATTTT. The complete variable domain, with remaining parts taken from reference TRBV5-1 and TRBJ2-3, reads KAGVTQTPRYLIKTRGQQVTLSCSPISGHRSVSWYQQTPGQGLQFLFEYFSETQRNKGNFPGRFSGRQFSNSRSEMNVSTLELGDSALYLCASSFGTSGTTDTQYFGPGTRLTVL.

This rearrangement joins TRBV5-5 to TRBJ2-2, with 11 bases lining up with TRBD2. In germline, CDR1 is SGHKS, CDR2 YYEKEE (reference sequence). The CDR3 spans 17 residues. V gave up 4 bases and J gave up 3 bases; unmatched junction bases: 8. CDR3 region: CASSLSGRAKDTGELFF. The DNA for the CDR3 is TGTGCCAGCAGCCTTAGCGGGAGGGCAAAGGACACCGGGGAGCTGTTTTTT.

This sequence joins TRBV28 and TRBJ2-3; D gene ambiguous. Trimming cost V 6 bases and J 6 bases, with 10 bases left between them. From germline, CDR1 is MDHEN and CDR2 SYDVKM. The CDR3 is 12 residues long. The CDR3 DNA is TGTGCCAGCAGCCTTCCTTCCGATACGCAGTATTTT. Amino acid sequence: CASSLPSDTQYF. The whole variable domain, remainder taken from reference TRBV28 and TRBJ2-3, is DVKVTQSSRYLVKRTGEKVFLECVQDMDHENMFWYRQDPGLGLRLIYFSYDVKMKEKGDIPEGYSVSREKKERFSLILESASTNQTSMYLCASSLPSDTQYFGPGTRLTVL.

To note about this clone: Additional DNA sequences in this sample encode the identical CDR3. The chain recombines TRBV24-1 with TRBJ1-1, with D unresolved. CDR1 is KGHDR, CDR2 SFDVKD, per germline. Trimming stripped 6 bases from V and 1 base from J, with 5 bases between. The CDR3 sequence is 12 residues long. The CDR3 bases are TGTGCCACCAGTACGGGGAACACTGAAGCTTTCTTT. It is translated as CATSTGNTEAFF.

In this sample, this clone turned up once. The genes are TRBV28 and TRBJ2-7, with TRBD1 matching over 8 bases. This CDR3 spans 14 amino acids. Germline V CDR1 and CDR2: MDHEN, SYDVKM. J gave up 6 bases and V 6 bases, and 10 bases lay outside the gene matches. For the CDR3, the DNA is TGTGCCAGCAGCCGGGACAGGATGAGAGGCGAGCAGTACTTC. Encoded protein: CASSRDRMRGEQYF. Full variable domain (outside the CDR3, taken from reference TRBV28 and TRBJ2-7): DVKVTQSSRYLVKRTGEKVFLECVQDMDHENMFWYRQDPGLGLRLIYFSYDVKMKEKGDIPEGYSVSREKKERFSLILESASTNQTSMYLCASSRDRMRGEQYFGPGTRLTVT.

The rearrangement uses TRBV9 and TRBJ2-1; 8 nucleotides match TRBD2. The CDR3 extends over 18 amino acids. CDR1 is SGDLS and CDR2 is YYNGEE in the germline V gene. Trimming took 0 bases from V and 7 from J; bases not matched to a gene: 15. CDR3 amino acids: CASSVGLPPSGSWNEQFF. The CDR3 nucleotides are TGTGCCAGCAGCGTAGGCCTCCCACCGAGCGGGAGTTGGAATGAGCAGTTCTTC. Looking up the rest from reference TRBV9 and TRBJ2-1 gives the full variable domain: DSGVTQTPKHLITATGQRVTLRCSPRSGDLSVYWYQQSLDQGLQFLIQYYNGEERAKGNILERFSAQQFPDLHSELNLSSLELGDSALYFCASSVGLPPSGSWNEQFFGPGTRLTVL.

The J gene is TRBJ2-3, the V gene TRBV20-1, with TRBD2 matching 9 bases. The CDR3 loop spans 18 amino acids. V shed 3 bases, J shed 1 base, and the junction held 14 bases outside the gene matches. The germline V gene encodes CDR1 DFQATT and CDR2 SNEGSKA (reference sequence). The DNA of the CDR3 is TGCAGTGCTAGTGACCCCTGGCGGGAGGGTACCCGCACAGATACGCAGTATTTT. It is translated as CSASDPWREGTRTDTQYF.

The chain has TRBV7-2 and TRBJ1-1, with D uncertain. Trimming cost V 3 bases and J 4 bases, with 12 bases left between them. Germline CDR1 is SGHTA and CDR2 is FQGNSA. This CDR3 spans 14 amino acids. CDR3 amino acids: CASSFLRGSTEAFF. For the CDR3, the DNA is TGTGCCAGCAGCTTCTTGAGAGGTAGCACTGAAGCTTTCTTT.

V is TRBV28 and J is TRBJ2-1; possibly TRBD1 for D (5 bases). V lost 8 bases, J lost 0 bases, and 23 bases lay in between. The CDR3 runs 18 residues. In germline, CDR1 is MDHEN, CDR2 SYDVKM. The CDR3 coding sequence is TGTGCCAGCTCGGGCCGGGCGTATAGGGGCAGCTCCTACAATGAGCAGTTCTTC. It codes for CASSGRAYRGSSYNEQFF.

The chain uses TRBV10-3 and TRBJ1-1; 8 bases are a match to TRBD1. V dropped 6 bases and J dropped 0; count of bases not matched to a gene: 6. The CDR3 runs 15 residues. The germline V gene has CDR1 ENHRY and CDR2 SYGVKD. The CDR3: CAISPGQALNTEAFF. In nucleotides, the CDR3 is TGTGCCATCAGCCCGGGACAGGCATTGAACACTGAAGCTTTCTTT.

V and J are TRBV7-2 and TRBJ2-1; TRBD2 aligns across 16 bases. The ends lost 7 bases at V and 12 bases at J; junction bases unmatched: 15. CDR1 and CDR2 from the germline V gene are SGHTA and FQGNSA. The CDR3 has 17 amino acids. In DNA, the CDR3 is TGTGCCAGCACCCGGGGCGGGACTAGCGGGAGGGCCGGGGGGCAGTTCTTC. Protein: CASTRGGTSGRAGGQFF.

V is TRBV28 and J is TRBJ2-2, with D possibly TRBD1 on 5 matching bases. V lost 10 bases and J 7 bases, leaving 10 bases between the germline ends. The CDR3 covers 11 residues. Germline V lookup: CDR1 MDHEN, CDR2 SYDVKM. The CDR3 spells CATQGIGELFF. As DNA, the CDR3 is TGTGCCACGCAGGGTATCGGGGAGCTGTTTTTT.